This record covers a single TCR beta chain. Antigen: not known. This record belongs to a study of T cell clonotyping in hematopoietic cell transplantation. Whole-study findings and limits: CD4 and CD8 repertoire contributions could not be separated without sorting.

Germline V gene data show CDR1 as SGHVS and CDR2 as FQNEAQ. This CDR3 has 12 residues. V shed 5 bases, J shed 10 bases, and the junction held 5 bases outside the gene matches. Time point: recipient sample about 28 days before transplant, after cytoreduction. Sequenced by immunoSEQ multiplex PCR; TCRdb stores in-frame clones only, minus some. The table has over 5,000 clones, 70% to 90% seen once; the top ten hold 3.5% to 5%. This receptor was identified in a man between 60 and 75 years old with acute myeloid leukemia. Some clones in this sample may be carry-over from other donors' samples. The rearrangement links TRBV7-8 to TRBJ1-5, with 7 positions matching TRBD1. This sample comprised peripheral blood mononuclear cells, obtained before stem cell transplant. Here the CDR3 DNA reads TGTGCCAGCAGCCAAGACAGGGCACCCCAGCATTTT. It specifies CASSQDRAPQHF.